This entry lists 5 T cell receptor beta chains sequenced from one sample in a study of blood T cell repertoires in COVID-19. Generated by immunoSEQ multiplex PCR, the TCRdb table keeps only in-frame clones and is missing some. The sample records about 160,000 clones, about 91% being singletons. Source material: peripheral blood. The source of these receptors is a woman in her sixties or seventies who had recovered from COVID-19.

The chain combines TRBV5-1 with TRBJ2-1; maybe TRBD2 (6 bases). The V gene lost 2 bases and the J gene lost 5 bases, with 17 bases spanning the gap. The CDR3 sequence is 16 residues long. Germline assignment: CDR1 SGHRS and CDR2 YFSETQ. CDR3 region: CASSFSPAGSNNEQFF. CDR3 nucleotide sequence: TGCGCCAGCAGCTTTTCCCCGGCCGGGAGTAACAATGAGCAGTTCTTC. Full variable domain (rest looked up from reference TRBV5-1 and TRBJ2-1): KAGVTQTPRYLIKTRGQQVTLSCSPISGHRSVSWYQQTPGQGLQFLFEYFSETQRNKGNFPGRFSGRQFSNSRSEMNVSTLELGDSALYLCASSFSPAGSNNEQFFGPGTRLTVL.

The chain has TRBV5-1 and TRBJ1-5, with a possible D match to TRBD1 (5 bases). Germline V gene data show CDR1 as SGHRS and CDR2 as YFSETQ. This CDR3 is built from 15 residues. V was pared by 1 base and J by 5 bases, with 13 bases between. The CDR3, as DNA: TGCGCCAGCAGCTTGCTAGGGGCCGATTATCAGCCCCAGCATTTT. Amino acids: CASSLLGADYQPQHF.

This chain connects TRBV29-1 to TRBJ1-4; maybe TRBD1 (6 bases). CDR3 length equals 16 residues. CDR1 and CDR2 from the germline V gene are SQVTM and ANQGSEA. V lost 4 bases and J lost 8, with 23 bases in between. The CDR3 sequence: CSVAFGLRGAREKLFF. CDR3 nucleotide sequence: TGCAGCGTTGCGTTCGGTTTGCGGGGGGCGCGAGAAAAACTGTTTTTT.

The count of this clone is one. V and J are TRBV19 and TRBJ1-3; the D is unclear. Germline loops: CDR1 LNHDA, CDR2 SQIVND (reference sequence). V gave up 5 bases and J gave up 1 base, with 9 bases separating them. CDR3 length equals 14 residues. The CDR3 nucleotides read TGTGCCAGTAGTGGCAGGTTTTCTGGAAACACCATATATTTT. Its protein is CASSGRFSGNTIYF.

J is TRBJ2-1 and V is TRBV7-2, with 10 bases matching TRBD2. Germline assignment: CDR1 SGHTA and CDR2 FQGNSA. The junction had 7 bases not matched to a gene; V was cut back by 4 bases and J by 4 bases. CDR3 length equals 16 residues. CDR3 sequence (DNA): TGTGCCAGCAGCTATCTAGCGGGGGTAACTTACAATGAGCAGTTCTTC. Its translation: CASSYLAGVTYNEQFF. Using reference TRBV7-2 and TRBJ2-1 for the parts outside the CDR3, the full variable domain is GAGVSQSPSNKVTEKGKDVELRCDPISGHTALYWYRQSLGQGLEFLIYFQGNSAPDKSGLPSDRFSAERTGGSVSTLTIQRTQQEDSAVYLCASSYLAGVTYNEQFFGPGTRLTVL.